The T cell receptor (beta chain) described here comes from a study of CD8 T cells in Susac syndrome (dated 2019 in TCRdb). Notes on the research overall: The study used repertoire sequencing to test whether antigen drove CD8+ T cell activation and differentiation in Susac syndrome. The investigation overall reported the following: The number of individuals in the TCR sequencing and HLA analysis was acknowledged as relatively small.

High-throughput TCR beta sequencing profiled peripheral blood CD8+ and CD4+ T cells from healthy donors, Susac syndrome patients and multiple sclerosis patients. The healthy donors served as controls matched for age and sex. Bulk CD8+ and CD4+ T cells were purified magnetically by negative isolation, whereas CD8+ TEMRA cells were enriched by FACS. Blood was collected in EDTA tubes and processed within 24 hours, with PBMCs isolated through density gradient centrifugation. PBMCs intended for TCR sequencing were cryopreserved in liquid nitrogen and thawed later in a water bath at 37 degrees C. The sorted or isolated CD4+, CD8+ and CD8+ TEMRA cells reached a purity of at least 90%. The CDR3, from cysteine to phenylalanine, totals 14 residues. Left in the record is the CDR3 DNA by itself, 42 bases read in frame from the first base. At the junction V is shortened by 2 bases and J by 6 bases, with 11 bases in between.

RNA was extracted using the RNeasy kit, and roughly 0.45 to 1 microgram was reverse transcribed with random hexamers. The immunoSEQ multiplex PCR assay, covering 54 Vbeta and 13 Jbeta segments, was used to amplify TCR beta CDR3 regions. To correct PCR amplification bias, a synthetic template baseline was used for both primer optimization and computational correction. On the study's bioinformatics: Reads were assigned to V, D and J genes according to IMGT and analyzed in immunoSEQ Analyzer, with only productive sequences retained. To calculate clonality, Shannon entropy was normalized by log2 of the number of productive unique sequences and then subtracted from one. For each patient and control, public and private clones were evaluated within the 100 most prevalent clones. A clone was defined as Susac-specific if it was absent from the healthy and MS cohorts, from 950 to 1,300 published viral clones and from other ImmuneACCESS disease sequences. The public reads were reprocessed in TCRdb via fastp at Q25 and MiXCR, keeping in-frame beta chains. Each entry merges the rows of one CDR3 protein and shows their most common DNA and genes. The V and J calls and clone size come from TCRdb's table, not from the authors' own analysis. The sample yields 150,000 or so distinct CDR3 sequences; 80% to 95% were counted once. 0.12% to 0.15% of the sample is taken by the ten largest.

To note about this clonotype: Its antigen remains unidentified. It has no much larger one-base neighbor in the sample; base qualities were not kept.

The material sequenced was CD4+ T cells from PBMCs. The receptor was derived from a human donor in good health. The chain is encoded by TRBV12-3 or TRBV12-4 joined to TRBJ2-4; perhaps TRBD2 is the D gene, with 6 bases matching. The CDR3 amino acid sequence is: CASSLSGSGNIQYF. DNA sequence: TGTGCCAGCAGTTTATCGGGTAGCGGAAACATTCAGTACTTC.